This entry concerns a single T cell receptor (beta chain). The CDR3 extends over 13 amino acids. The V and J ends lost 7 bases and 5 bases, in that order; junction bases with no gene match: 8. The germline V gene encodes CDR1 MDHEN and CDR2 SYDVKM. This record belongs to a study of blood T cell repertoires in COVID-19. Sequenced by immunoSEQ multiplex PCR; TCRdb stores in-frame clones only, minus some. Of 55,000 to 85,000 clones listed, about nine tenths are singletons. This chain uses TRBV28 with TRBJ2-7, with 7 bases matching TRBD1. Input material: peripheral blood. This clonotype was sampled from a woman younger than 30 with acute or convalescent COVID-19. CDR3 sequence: CASKETGSHEQYF. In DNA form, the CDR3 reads TGTGCCAGCAAAGAGACAGGGTCCCACGAGCAGTACTTC. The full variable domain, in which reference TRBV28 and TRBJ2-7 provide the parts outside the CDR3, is DVKVTQSSRYLVKRTGEKVFLECVQDMDHENMFWYRQDPGLGLRLIYFSYDVKMKEKGDIPEGYSVSREKKERFSLILESASTNQTSMYLCASKETGSHEQYFGPGTRLTVT.